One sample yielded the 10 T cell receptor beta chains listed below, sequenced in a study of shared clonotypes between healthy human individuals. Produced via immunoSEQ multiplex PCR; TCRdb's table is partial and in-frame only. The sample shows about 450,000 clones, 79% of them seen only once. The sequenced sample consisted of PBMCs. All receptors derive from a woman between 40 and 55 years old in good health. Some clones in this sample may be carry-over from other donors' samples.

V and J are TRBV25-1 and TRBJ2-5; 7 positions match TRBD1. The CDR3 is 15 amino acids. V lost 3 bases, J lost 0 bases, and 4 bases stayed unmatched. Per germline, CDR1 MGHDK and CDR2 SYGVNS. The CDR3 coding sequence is TGTGCCAGCAGTGAGGTTGACAGGGACCAAGAGACCCAGTACTTC. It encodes CASSEVDRDQETQYF. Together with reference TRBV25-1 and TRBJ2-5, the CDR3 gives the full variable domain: EADIYQTPRYLVIGTGKKITLECSQTMGHDKMYWYQQDPGMELHLIHYSYGVNSTEKGDLSSESTVSRIRTEHFPLTLESARPSHTSQYLCASSEVDRDQETQYFGPGTRLLVL.

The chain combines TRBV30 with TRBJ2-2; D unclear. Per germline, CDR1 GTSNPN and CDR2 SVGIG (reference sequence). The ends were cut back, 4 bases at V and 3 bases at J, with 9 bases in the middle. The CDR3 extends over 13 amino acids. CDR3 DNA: TGTGCCTGGATGTGGGCTTACACCGGGGAGCTGTTTTTT. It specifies CAWMWAYTGELFF.

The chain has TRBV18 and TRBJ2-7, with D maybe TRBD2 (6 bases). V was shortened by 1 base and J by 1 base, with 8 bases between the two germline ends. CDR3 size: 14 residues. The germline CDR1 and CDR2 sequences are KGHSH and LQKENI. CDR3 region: CASSPRRDSYEQYF. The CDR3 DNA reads TGTGCCAGCTCACCACGGCGGGATTCCTACGAGCAGTACTTC. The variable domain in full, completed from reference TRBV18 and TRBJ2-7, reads NAGVMQNPRHLVRRRGQEARLRCSPMKGHSHVYWYRQLPEEGLKFMVYLQKENIIDESGMPKERFSAEFPKEGPSILRIQQVVRGDSAAYFCASSPRRDSYEQYFGPGTRLTVT.

CDR3 sequence reads: CASSPHPYQETQYF. The CDR3 DNA reads TGTGCCAGCAGCCCACACCCGTACCAAGAGACCCAGTACTTC. The chain joins TRBV9 to TRBJ2-5; D call uncertain. Trimming took 4 bases from V and 0 from J, leaving 10 bases between them. Germline loops: CDR1 SGDLS, CDR2 YYNGEE. The CDR3 consists of 14 residues.

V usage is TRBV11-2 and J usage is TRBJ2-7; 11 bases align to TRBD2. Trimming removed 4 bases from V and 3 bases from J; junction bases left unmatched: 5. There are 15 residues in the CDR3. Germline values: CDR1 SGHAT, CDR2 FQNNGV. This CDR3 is CASSSRLAGYYEQYF. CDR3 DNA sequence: TGTGCCAGCAGCTCGAGACTAGCGGGATACTACGAGCAGTACTTC.

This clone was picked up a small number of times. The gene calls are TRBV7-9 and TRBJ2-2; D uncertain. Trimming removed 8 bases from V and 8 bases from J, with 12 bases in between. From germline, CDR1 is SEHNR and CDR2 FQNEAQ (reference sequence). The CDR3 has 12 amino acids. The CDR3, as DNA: TGTGCCAGCTCTATGCCAATAGGGGAGCTGTTTTTT. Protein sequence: CASSMPIGELFF. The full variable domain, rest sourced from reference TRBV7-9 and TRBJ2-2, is DTGVSQNPRHKITKRGQNVTFRCDPISEHNRLYWYRQTLGQGPEFLTYFQNEAQLEKSRLLSDRFSAERPKGSFSTLEIQRTEQGDSAMYLCASSMPIGELFFGEGSRLTVL.

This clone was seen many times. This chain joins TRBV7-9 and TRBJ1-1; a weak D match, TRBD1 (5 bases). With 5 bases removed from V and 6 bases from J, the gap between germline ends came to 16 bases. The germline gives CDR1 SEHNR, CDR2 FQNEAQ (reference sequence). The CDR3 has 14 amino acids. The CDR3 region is CASSESGQGAEAFF. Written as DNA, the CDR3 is TGTGCCAGCAGCGAATCCGGGCAGGGCGCTGAAGCTTTCTTT.

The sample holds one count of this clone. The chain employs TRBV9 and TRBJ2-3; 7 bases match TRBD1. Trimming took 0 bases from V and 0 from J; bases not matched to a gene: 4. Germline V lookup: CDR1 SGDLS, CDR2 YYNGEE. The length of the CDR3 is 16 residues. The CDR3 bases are TGTGCCAGCAGCGTAGAGGGGGACAGCAGCACAGATACGCAGTATTTT. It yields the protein CASSVEGDSSTDTQYF.

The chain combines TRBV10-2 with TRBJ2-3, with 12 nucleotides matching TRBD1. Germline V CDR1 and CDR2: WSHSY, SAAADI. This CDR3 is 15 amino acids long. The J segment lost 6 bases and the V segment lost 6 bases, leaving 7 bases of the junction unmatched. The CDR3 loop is CASRGDRGRVDTQYF. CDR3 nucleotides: TGCGCCAGCAGGGGGGACAGGGGGCGCGTCGATACGCAGTATTTT.

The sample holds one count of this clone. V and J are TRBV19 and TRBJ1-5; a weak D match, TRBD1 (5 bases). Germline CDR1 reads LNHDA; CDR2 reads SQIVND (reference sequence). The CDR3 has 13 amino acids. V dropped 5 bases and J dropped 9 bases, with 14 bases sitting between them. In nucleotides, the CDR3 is TGTGCCAGTAGTGGGGACCTGGTAGGGCCCCAGCATTTT. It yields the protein CASSGDLVGPQHF.